The entry that follows covers one T cell receptor gamma chain sequence. The source of the sample is a study of gamma-delta T cells after stem cell transplantation. V dropped 5 bases and J dropped 0; count of bases not matched to a gene: 1. Per germline, CDR1 EGSTGY and CDR2 YDSYTSSV. The CDR3 spans 12 residues. TCRdb processed the RT-PCR reads again with the CATT caller. Here the sample spans approximately 280 gamma-chain clones, approximately 60% being singletons. The chain couples TRGV4 to TRGJ1 or TRGJ2. The J gene, missing from TCRdb, was assigned here through DNA to germline matching. This TCR came from a human donor. It is not recorded whose cells these are; they may come from a transplant donor. The sample was gamma-delta T cells. CDR3 sequence: CATWANYYKKLF. CDR3 DNA sequence: TGTGCCACCTGGGCGAATTATTATAAGAAACTCTTT.